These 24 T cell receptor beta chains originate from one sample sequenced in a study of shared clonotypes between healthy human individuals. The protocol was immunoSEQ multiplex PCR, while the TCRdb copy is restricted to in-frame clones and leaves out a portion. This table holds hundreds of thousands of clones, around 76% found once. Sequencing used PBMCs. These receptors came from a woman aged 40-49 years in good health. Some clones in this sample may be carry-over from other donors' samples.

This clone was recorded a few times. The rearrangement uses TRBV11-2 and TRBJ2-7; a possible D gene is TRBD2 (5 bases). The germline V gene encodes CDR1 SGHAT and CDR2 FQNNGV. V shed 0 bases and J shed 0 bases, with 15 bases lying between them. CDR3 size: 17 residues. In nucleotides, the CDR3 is TGTGCCAGCAGCTTAGATCTGAGGGTCAGCCGCTCCTACGAGCAGTACTTC. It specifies CASSLDLRVSRSYEQYF.

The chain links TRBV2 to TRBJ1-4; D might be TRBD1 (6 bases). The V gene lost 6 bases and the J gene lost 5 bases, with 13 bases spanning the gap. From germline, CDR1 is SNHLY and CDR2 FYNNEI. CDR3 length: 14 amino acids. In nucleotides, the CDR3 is TGTGCCAGCAGGGAATCGGGACAAAATGAAAAACTGTTTTTT. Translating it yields CASRESGQNEKLFF.

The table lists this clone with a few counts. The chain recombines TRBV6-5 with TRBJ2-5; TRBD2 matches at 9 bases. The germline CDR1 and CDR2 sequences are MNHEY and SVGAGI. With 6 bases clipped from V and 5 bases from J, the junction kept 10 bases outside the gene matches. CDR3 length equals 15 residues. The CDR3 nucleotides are TGTGCCAGCAGAGGCGGCGGGAGGGTCGGGGAGACCCAGTACTTC. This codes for CASRGGGRVGETQYF.

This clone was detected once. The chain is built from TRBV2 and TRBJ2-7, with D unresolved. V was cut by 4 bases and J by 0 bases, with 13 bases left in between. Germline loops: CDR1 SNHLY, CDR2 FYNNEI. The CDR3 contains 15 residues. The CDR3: CASSAQMTGSYEQYF. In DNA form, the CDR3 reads TGTGCCAGCAGTGCACAGATGACCGGCTCCTACGAGCAGTACTTC.

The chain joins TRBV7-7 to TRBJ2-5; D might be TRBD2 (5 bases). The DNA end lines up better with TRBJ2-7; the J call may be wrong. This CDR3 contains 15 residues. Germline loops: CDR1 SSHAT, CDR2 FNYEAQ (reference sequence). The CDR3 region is CASSLLAGWSYEQYF. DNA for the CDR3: TGTGCCAGCAGCTTATTGGCGGGTTGGTCCTACGAGCAGTACTTC.

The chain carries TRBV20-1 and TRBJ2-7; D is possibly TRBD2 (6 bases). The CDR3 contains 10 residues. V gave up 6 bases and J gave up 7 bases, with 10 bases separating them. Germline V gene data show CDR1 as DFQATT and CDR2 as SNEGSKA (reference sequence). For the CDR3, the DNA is TGCAGTGCCGTAGGGACTGAGCAGTACTTC. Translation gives CSAVGTEQYF.

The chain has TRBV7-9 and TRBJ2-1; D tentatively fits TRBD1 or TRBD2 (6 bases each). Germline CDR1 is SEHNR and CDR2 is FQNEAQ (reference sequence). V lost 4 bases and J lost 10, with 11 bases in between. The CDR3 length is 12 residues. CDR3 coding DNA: TGTGCCAGCAGCTGGCTAGGGGGGGAGCAGTTCTTC. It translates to CASSWLGGEQFF.

The CDR3 nucleotides are TGTGCCAGCAGGCCGGGACGGGACTATGGCTACACCTTC. As protein: CASRPGRDYGYTF. The chain is built from TRBV28 and TRBJ1-2; TRBD1 is a possible D gene (5 bases). There are 13 residues in the CDR3. V lost 6 bases and J lost 3, with 11 bases in between. CDR1 MDHEN and CDR2 SYDVKM come from the germline V gene.

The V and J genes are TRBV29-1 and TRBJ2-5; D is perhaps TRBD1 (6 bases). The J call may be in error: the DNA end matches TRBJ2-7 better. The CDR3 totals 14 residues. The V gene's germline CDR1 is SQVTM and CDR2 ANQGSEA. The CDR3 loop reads CSVGPRGGPYEQYF. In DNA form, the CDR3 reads TGCAGCGTTGGTCCCCGAGGGGGTCCATACGAGCAGTACTTC.

The CDR3 DNA is TGTGCCAGCAGCGTAGCGGGACAGGGCTACGAGCAGTACTTC. This sequence encodes CASSVAGQGYEQYF. The chain links TRBV9 to TRBJ2-7; 9 nucleotides line up with TRBD1. V was pared by 0 bases and J by 3 bases, with 1 base of the junction left unmatched. The CDR3 extends over 14 amino acids. Germline CDR1 is SGDLS and CDR2 is YYNGEE.

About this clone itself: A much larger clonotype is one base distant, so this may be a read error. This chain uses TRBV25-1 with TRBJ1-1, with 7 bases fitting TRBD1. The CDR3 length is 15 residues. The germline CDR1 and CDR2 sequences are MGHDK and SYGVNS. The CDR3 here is CANSEGAGGVTEAFF. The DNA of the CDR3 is TGTGCCAACAGTGAGGGGGCGGGGGGAGTCACTGAAGCTTTCTTT.

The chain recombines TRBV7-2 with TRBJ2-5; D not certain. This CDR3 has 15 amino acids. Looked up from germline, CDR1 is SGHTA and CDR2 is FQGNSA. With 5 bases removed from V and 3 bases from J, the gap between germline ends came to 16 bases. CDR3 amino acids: CASSPAPRPKETQYF. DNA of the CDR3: TGTGCCAGCAGCCCTGCGCCCAGGCCAAAAGAGACCCAGTACTTC.

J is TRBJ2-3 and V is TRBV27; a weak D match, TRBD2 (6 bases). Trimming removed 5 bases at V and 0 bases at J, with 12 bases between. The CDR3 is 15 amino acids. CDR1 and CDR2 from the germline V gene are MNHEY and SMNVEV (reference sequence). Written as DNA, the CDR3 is TGTGCCAGCAGTACCGGGAGCTCTAGCACAGATACGCAGTATTTT. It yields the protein CASSTGSSSTDTQYF.

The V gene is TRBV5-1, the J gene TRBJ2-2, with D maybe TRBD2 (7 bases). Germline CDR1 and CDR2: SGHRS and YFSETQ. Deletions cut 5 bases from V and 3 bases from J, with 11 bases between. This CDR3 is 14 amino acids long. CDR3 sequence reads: CASRRGRDTGELFF. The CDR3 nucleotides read TGCGCCAGCAGAAGGGGGAGGGACACCGGGGAGCTGTTTTTT. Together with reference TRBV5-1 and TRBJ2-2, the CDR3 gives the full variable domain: KAGVTQTPRYLIKTRGQQVTLSCSPISGHRSVSWYQQTPGQGLQFLFEYFSETQRNKGNFPGRFSGRQFSNSRSEMNVSTLELGDSALYLCASRRGRDTGELFFGEGSRLTVL.

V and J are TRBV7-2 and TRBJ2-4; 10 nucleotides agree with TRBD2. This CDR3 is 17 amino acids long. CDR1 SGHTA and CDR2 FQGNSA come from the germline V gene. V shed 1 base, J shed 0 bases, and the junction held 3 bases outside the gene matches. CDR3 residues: CASSLGGLAAAKNIQYF. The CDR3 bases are TGTGCCAGCAGCTTAGGAGGACTAGCGGCAGCCAAAAACATTCAGTACTTC. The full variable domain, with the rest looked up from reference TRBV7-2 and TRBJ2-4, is GAGVSQSPSNKVTEKGKDVELRCDPISGHTALYWYRQSLGQGLEFLIYFQGNSAPDKSGLPSDRFSAERTGGSVSTLTIQRTQQEDSAVYLCASSLGGLAAAKNIQYFGAGTRLSVL.

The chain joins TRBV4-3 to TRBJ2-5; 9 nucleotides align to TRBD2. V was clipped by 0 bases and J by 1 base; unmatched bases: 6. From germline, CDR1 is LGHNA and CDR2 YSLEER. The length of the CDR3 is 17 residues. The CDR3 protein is CASSQDLGREGQETQYF. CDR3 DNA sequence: TGCGCCAGCAGCCAAGATCTGGGGCGGGAGGGCCAAGAGACCCAGTACTTC.

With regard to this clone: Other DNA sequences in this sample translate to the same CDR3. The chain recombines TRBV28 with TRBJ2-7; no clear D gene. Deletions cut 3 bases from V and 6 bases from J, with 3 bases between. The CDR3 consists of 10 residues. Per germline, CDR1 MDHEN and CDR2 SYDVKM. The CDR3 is CASSLSEQYF. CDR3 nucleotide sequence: TGTGCCAGCAGTTTGAGCGAGCAGTACTTC.

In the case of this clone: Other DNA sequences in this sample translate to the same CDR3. The CDR3 sequence: CASSIQGARTEAFF. CDR3 sequence (DNA): TGTGCCAGTAGTATACAGGGGGCGCGCACTGAAGCTTTCTTT. The V gene is TRBV19, the J gene TRBJ1-1; 8 positions agree with TRBD1. Germline CDR1 and CDR2: LNHDA and SQIVND (reference sequence). V was pared by 2 bases and J by 4 bases, with 3 bases of the junction left unmatched. The CDR3 is made up of 14 amino acids. Combining the CDR3 with reference TRBV19 and TRBJ1-1 gives the whole variable domain DGGITQSPKYLFRKEGQNVTLSCEQNLNHDAMYWYRQDPGQGLRLIYYSQIVNDFQKGDIAEGYSVSREKKESFPLTVTSAQKNPTAFYLCASSIQGARTEAFFGQGTRLTVV.

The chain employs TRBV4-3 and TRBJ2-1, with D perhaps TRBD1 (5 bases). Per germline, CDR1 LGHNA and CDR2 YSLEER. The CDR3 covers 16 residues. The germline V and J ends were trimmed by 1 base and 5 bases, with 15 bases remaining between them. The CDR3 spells CASSQGNRWEDNEQFF. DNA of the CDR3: TGCGCCAGCAGCCAAGGGAACAGGTGGGAAGACAATGAGCAGTTCTTC.

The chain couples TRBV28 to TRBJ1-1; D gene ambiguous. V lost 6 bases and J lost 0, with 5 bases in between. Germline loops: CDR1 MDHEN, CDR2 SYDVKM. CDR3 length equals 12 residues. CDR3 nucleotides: TGTGCCAGCAGGCTGATGAACACTGAAGCTTTCTTT. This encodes CASRLMNTEAFF.

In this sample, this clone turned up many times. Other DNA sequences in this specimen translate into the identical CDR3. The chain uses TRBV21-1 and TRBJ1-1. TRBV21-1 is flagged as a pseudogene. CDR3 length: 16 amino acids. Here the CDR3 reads CASSKGRGGLHTEAFF. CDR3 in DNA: TGTGCCAGCAGCAAAGGCAGGGGGGGACTTCACACTGAAGCTTTCTTT.

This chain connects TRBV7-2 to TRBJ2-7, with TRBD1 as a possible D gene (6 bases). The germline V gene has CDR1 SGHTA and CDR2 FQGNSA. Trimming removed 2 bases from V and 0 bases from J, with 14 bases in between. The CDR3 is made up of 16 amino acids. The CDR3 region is CASSLRTGIYSYEQYF. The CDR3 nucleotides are TGTGCCAGCAGCTTAAGAACAGGGATATACTCCTACGAGCAGTACTTC. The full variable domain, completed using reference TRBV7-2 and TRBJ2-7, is GAGVSQSPSNKVTEKGKDVELRCDPISGHTALYWYRQSLGQGLEFLIYFQGNSAPDKSGLPSDRFSAERTGGSVSTLTIQRTQQEDSAVYLCASSLRTGIYSYEQYFGPGTRLTVT.

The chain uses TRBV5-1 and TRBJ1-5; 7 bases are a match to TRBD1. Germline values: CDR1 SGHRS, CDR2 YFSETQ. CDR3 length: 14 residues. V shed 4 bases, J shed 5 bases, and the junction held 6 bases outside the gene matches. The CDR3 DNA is TGCGCCAGCAGCCCGACAGGGAGTGATCAGCCCCAGCATTTT. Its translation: CASSPTGSDQPQHF. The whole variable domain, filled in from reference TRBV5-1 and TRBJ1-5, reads KAGVTQTPRYLIKTRGQQVTLSCSPISGHRSVSWYQQTPGQGLQFLFEYFSETQRNKGNFPGRFSGRQFSNSRSEMNVSTLELGDSALYLCASSPTGSDQPQHFGDGTRLSIL.

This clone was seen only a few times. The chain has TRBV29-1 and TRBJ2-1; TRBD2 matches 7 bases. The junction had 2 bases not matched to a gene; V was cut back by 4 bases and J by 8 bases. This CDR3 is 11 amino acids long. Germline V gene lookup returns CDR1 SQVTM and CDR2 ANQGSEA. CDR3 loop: CSVGGGHEQFF. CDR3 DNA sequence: TGCAGCGTTGGGGGGGGACATGAGCAGTTCTTC.